This T cell receptor (beta chain) was documented in a study of control samples from healthy donors and cancer patients. Germline CDR1 is MNHEY and CDR2 is SVGEGT. This CDR3 spans 13 amino acids. The ends lost 2 bases at V and 10 bases at J; junction bases unmatched: 6. The protocol was immunoSEQ multiplex PCR, while the TCRdb copy is restricted to in-frame clones and leaves out a portion. The sample shows 150,000 to 200,000 clones, approximately 90% of them seen only once. The chain uses TRBV6-2 or TRBV6-3 and TRBJ1-2, with TRBD1 identical over 8 bases. The sequence derives from a man under 40 in good health. Sequencing was carried out using blood. The CDR3 DNA reads TGTGCCAGCAGTTACATCCAGGGGGCAACCTACACCTTC. Translation: CASSYIQGATYTF.